Presented here are 19 T cell receptor beta chains from one specimen sequenced in a study of cytomegalovirus exposure and HLA in healthy donors. Primers for the PCR totalled 60 Vbeta and 13 Jbeta. Assay: immunoSEQ multiplex PCR; the TCRdb copy retains only in-frame clones and omits some. The sample has over 35,000 clones; under 65% are singletons. The sample comprised PBMCs. Every receptor here comes from a human donor in good health.

This sequence joins TRBV27 and TRBJ1-2, with D possibly being TRBD1 (5 bases). Germline V CDR1 and CDR2: MNHEY, SMNVEV (reference sequence). Trimming shortened V by 2 bases and J by 7 bases, and 14 bases separated the two germline ends. This CDR3 comprises 14 residues. The CDR3 DNA sequence: TGTGCCAGCAGTTTAAGGGGTGCGGCGGCTGGCTACACCTTC. Amino acid sequence: CASSLRGAAAGYTF.

This rearrangement joins TRBV14 to TRBJ1-2; TRBD1 agrees at 7 bases. Trimming at V came to 1 base and at J to 4 bases, leaving 3 bases not matched to a gene. The germline CDR1 and CDR2 sequences are SGHDN and FVKESK. The CDR3 is 14 residues long. CDR3 loop: CASSQVTGVYGYTF. CDR3 in DNA: TGTGCCAGCAGCCAAGTCACAGGGGTCTATGGCTACACCTTC.

This clone showed up just once. The rearrangement joins TRBV12-5 to TRBJ1-6, with 9 bases identical to TRBD1. Per the germline V gene, CDR1 is LGHNT and CDR2 is FRNRAP. CDR3 length: 15 residues. V lost 3 bases and J lost 8; bases outside the gene matches: 5. CDR3 loop: CASGFHRGRDSPLHF. In nucleotides, the CDR3 is TGTGCTAGTGGTTTCCACAGGGGGCGAGATTCACCCCTCCACTTT.

J is TRBJ1-6 and V is TRBV7-3; 10 bases fit TRBD1. Germline lookup yields CDR1 SGHTA and CDR2 FQGTGA. With V trimmed by 5 bases and J by 7 bases, 2 bases remained unmatched. This CDR3 is built from 14 residues. CDR3 region: CASSRDRGNSPLHF. DNA for the CDR3: TGTGCCAGCAGCCGGGACAGGGGCAATTCACCCCTCCACTTT.

Worth noting for this clone: Mismatch with germline at one junction end may stem from a read error. The chain links TRBV7-2 to TRBJ2-3, with a tentative D call TRBD1 (6 bases). Germline values: CDR1 SGHTA, CDR2 FQGNSA. The CDR3 extends over 14 amino acids. The CDR3 sequence is CASRFPGDGDTQYF. CDR3 in DNA: TGTGCCAGCCGCTTCCCAGGGGACGGAGATACGCAGTATTTT.

V and J are TRBV7-6 and TRBJ2-7, with 8 nucleotides matching TRBD1. Germline CDR1 reads SGHVS; CDR2 reads FNYEAQ. This CDR3 contains 17 residues. The trim removed 4 bases at V and 3 bases at J, leaving 14 bases unmatched. The CDR3 is CASSYNPPGQVDYEQYF. The CDR3 DNA is TGTGCCAGCAGCTACAACCCTCCGGGACAGGTGGACTACGAGCAGTACTTC. Looking up the rest from reference TRBV7-6 and TRBJ2-7 gives the full variable domain: GAGVSQSPRYKVTKRGQDVALRCDPISGHVSLYWYRQALGQGPEFLTYFNYEAQQDKSGLPNDRFSAERPEGSISTLTIQRTEQRDSAMYRCASSYNPPGQVDYEQYFGPGTRLTVT.

This clone was detected only a few times. J is TRBJ1-2 and V is TRBV30; TRBD1 matches at 10 bases. V was pared by 2 bases and J by 5 bases, with 5 bases of the junction left unmatched. Germline CDR1 reads GTSNPN; CDR2 reads SVGIG (reference sequence). This CDR3 is built from 14 residues. Here the CDR3 reads CAWSPGQGKYGYTF. In nucleotides, the CDR3 is TGTGCCTGGAGTCCGGGACAGGGGAAGTATGGCTACACCTTC.

This sequence joins TRBV7-9 and TRBJ2-7; 8 nucleotides agree with TRBD1. Trimming took 5 bases from V and 4 from J; bases not matched to a gene: 1. Per the germline V gene, CDR1 is SEHNR and CDR2 is FQNEAQ (reference sequence). The CDR3 loop spans 12 amino acids. This CDR3 reads CASSRTGYEQYF. The CDR3 DNA is TGTGCCAGCAGCCGGACAGGGTACGAGCAGTACTTC.

The genes are TRBV7-2 and TRBJ2-7; D is ambiguous. The CDR3 sequence is 12 residues long. Trimming shortened V by 1 base and J by 4 bases, and 5 bases separated the two germline ends. The germline V gene has CDR1 SGHTA and CDR2 FQGNSA. The CDR3 is CASSLVRYEQYF. In DNA form, the CDR3 reads TGTGCCAGCAGCTTAGTTCGTTACGAGCAGTACTTC.

The chain carries TRBV12-5 and TRBJ1-1, with a tentative D call TRBD1 (6 bases). The V gene's germline CDR1 is LGHNT and CDR2 FRNRAP. V shed 1 base and J shed 4 bases, with 25 bases lying between them. The CDR3 runs 19 residues. CDR3 nucleotide sequence: TGTGCTAGTGGTTTGGCGCCGAGGGGGGGAATAAGGAGATCCACTGAAGCTTTCTTT. It translates to CASGLAPRGGIRRSTEAFF.

The chain links TRBV29-1 to TRBJ2-3; 10 nucleotides agree with TRBD1. Germline V gene lookup returns CDR1 SQVTM and CDR2 ANQGSEA. J gave up 4 bases and V 6 bases, and 1 base lay outside the gene matches. The CDR3 has 12 residues. This CDR3 is CSVGQGADTQYF. The CDR3 DNA sequence: TGCAGCGTCGGACAGGGGGCAGATACGCAGTATTTT.

The CDR3 DNA reads as TGTGCCTGGAGTTTCGCGGGGGATGAGCAGTTCTTC. Its translation is CAWSFAGDEQFF. V usage is TRBV30 and J usage is TRBJ2-1, with TRBD2 matching over 7 bases. With 2 bases clipped from V and 8 bases from J, the junction kept 3 bases outside the gene matches. Germline values: CDR1 GTSNPN, CDR2 SVGIG (reference sequence). This CDR3 region has 12 residues.

This clone was seen a handful of times. The V and J genes are TRBV6-6 and TRBJ1-6, with D maybe TRBD1 (6 bases). Germline CDR1 and CDR2: MNHNY and SVGAGI (reference sequence). This CDR3 spans 14 amino acids. The V and J ends lost 4 bases and 6 bases respectively, with 10 bases between them. The CDR3 spells CASSSQGINSPLHF. CDR3 bases: TGTGCCAGCAGTTCCCAGGGGATTAATTCACCCCTCCACTTT.

The J gene is TRBJ2-5, the V gene TRBV7-9; TRBD1 is a possible D gene (5 bases). Germline CDR1 SEHNR, CDR2 FQNEAQ (reference sequence). Trimming took off 3 bases at V and 3 bases at J, with 5 bases between the two ends. The CDR3 consists of 12 residues. The CDR3 DNA reads TGTGCCAGCAGCTTCAGGGAAGAGACCCAGTACTTC. Residues: CASSFREETQYF.

The J gene is TRBJ1-6, the V gene TRBV5-1; perhaps TRBD1 as D (6 bases). Germline CDR1 and CDR2: SGHRS and YFSETQ. V gave up 2 bases and J gave up 7 bases, with 13 bases separating them. The CDR3 is made up of 15 amino acids. CDR3 in DNA: TGCGCCAGCAGCTTCGAGACAGGAACCAATTCACCCCTCCACTTT. This translates into CASSFETGTNSPLHF. The full variable domain, completed using reference TRBV5-1 and TRBJ1-6, is KAGVTQTPRYLIKTRGQQVTLSCSPISGHRSVSWYQQTPGQGLQFLFEYFSETQRNKGNFPGRFSGRQFSNSRSEMNVSTLELGDSALYLCASSFETGTNSPLHFGNGTRLTVT.

The V gene is TRBV5-1, the J gene TRBJ1-4; no clear D gene. The CDR3 runs to 13 residues. Germline V gene sequence: CDR1 SGHRS, CDR2 YFSETQ. Trimming pared 0 bases from V and 8 bases from J, leaving 8 bases between. The CDR3 region has the DNA TGCGCCAGCAGCTTGGTTCTCGGGGAAAAACTGTTTTTT. It specifies CASSLVLGEKLFF.

This clone was seen once. The chain is built from TRBV28 and TRBJ2-7, with 7 bases aligning to TRBD1. The ends lost 6 bases at V and 0 bases at J; junction bases unmatched: 8. This CDR3 is built from 15 residues. CDR1 is MDHEN and CDR2 is SYDVKM in the germline V gene. The chain's CDR3 is CASSFPGTASYEQYF. The CDR3 bases are TGTGCCAGCAGCTTCCCCGGGACAGCCTCCTACGAGCAGTACTTC. Complete variable domain (other parts from reference TRBV28 and TRBJ2-7): DVKVTQSSRYLVKRTGEKVFLECVQDMDHENMFWYRQDPGLGLRLIYFSYDVKMKEKGDIPEGYSVSREKKERFSLILESASTNQTSMYLCASSFPGTASYEQYFGPGTRLTVT.

The rearrangement uses TRBV7-2 and TRBJ2-7; maybe TRBD1 (5 bases). Trimming removed 5 bases from V and 3 bases from J, with 11 bases in between. The germline CDR1 and CDR2 sequences are SGHTA and FQGNSA. This CDR3 comprises 13 residues. This CDR3 is CASSRDRDYEQYF. CDR3 nucleotides: TGTGCCAGCAGCCGAGACAGAGACTACGAGCAGTACTTC.

The rearrangement uses TRBV7-3 and TRBJ1-6, with no clear D. Germline CDR1 SGHTA, CDR2 FQGTGA. With 5 bases removed from V and 6 bases from J, the gap between germline ends came to 8 bases. The CDR3 runs to 13 residues. CDR3 DNA: TGTGCCAGCAGCCGGAGGAGTAATTCACCCCTCCACTTT. It specifies CASSRRSNSPLHF.